This TCR beta chain was sequenced in a study of blood T cell repertoires in COVID-19. V shed 2 bases and J shed 4 bases, with 17 bases lying between them. The germline V gene encodes CDR1 WNHNN and CDR2 SYGVQD (reference sequence). This CDR3 is built from 16 residues. Generated by immunoSEQ multiplex PCR, the TCRdb table keeps only in-frame clones and is missing some. Among roughly 200,000 clones, 70% to 90% were seen once, and the ten largest hold around 6%. The source of this sequence is a man aged 35 to 55 with active or convalescent COVID-19. Sequencing used peripheral blood. The chain links TRBV10-1 to TRBJ1-1; no clear D gene. The CDR3 spells CASSEPHELWSTEAFF. Written as DNA, the CDR3 is TGCGCCAGCAGTGAGCCACACGAACTATGGAGCACTGAAGCTTTCTTT.